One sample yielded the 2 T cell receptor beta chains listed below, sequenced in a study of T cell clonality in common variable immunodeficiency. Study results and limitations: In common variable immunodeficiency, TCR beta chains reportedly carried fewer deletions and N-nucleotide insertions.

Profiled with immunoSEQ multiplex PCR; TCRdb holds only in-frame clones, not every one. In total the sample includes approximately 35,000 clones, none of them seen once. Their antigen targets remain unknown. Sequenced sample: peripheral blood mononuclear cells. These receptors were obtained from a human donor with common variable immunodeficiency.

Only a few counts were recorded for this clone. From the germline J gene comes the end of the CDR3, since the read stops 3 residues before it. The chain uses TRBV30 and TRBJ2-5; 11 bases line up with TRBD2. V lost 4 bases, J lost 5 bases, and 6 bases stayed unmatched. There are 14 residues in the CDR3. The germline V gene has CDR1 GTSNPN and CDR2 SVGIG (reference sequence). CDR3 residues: CAWTVAGGRETQYF. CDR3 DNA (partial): TGTGCCTGGACTGTAGCGGGAGGGCGGGAGACC.

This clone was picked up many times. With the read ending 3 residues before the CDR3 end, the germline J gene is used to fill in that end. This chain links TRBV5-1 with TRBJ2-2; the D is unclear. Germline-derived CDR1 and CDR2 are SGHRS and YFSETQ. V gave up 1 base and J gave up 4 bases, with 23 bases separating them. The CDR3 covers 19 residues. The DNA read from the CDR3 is TGCGCCAGCAGCTTGACAAGATGGGCCCCGACCACCATCACCGGGGAG. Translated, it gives CASSLTRWAPTTITGE. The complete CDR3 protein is CASSLTRWAPTTITGELFF.